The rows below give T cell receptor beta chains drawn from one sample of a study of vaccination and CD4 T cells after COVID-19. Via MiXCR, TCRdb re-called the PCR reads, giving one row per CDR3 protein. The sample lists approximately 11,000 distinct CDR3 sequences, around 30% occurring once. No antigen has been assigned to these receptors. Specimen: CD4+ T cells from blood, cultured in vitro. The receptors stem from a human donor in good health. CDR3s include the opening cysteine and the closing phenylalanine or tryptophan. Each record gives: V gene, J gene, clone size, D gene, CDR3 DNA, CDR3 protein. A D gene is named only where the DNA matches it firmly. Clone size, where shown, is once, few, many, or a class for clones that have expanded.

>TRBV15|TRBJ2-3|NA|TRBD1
TGTGCCACCAACAGAGATCCTGGACAGGGAGGCGCAGATACGCAGTATTTT
CATNRDPGQGGADTQYF
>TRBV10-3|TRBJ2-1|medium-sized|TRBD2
TGTGCCATCAGTGAGGCTCTGACTAGCGGGCACTCCTACAATGAGCAGTTCTTC
CAISEALTSGHSYNEQFF
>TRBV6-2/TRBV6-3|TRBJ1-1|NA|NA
TGTGCCAGCAGTTACAGATCAAGGCGGGAAAACACTGAAGCTTTCTTT
CASSYRSRRENTEAFF
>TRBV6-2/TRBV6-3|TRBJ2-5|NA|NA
TGTGCCAGCAGTTACGACCTAATAGGGGATAGGCGCGAGACCCAGTACTTC
CASSYDLIGDRRETQYF
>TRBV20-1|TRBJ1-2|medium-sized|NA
TGCAGTGCTAGAGATAATTCCGCAGCCTATGGCTACACCTTC
CSARDNSAAYGYTF
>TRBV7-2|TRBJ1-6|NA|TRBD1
TGTGCCAGCAGCTTTTTGGGACAGAACGGTTCACCCCTCCACTTT
CASSFLGQNGSPLHF
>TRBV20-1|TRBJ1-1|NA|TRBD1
TGCAGTGCTGAGCCCTCACAGGGGGCAGTGAACACTGAAGCTTTCTTT
CSAEPSQGAVNTEAFF
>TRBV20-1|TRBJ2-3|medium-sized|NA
TGCAGTGCTAGAAGTTCACCCTTAGTGTCAGATACGCAGTATTTT
CSARSSPLVSDTQYF
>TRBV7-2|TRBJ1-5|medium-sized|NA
TGTGCCAGCAGCCCCGACGGGGGGTTGGGGCAGCCCCAGCATTTT
CASSPDGGLGQPQHF
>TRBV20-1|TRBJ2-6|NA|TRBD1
TGCAGTGCTCAAGGCAGGGGGATAGAAGGCTCTGGGGCCAACGTCCTGACTTTC
CSAQGRGIEGSGANVLTF
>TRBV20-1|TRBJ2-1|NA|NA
TGCAGTGCTAGAACGGCTAGCGCACGTAGGGAGCAGTTCTTC
CSARTASARREQFF
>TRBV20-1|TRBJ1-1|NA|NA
TGCAGTGCCCCTAGAGCGCGGCGCGCAGGTGAAGCTTTCTTT
CSAPRARRAGEAFF
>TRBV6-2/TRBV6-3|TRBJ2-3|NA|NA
TGTGCCAGCAGTCCCACCCCAGGTAGCGCCACGCAGTATTTT
CASSPTPGSATQYF
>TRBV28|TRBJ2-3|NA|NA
TGTGCCAGCAGCCCCCGAGGAGGGACAGATACGCAGTATTTT
CASSPRGGTDTQYF
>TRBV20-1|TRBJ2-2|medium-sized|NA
TGCAGTGCCACCGGGGAGGGGGCTGACACCGGGGAGCTGTTTTTT
CSATGEGADTGELFF
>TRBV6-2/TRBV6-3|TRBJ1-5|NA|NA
TGTGCCAGCACCGACCTCAGTTATCAGCCCCAGCATTTT
CASTDLSYQPQHF
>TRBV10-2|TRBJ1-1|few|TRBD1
TGCGCCAGCTCCCTCGACAGGGCGATCACTGAAGCTTTCTTT
CASSLDRAITEAFF
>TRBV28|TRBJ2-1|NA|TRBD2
TGTGCCAGCAGTTCCCCGGGACTAGCCGGTGAGCAGTTCTTC
CASSSPGLAGEQFF
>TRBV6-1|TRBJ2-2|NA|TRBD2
TGTGCCAGCAGGCGATTCGGACTAGCGGGAGGGGACACCGGGGAGCTGTTTTTT
CASRRFGLAGGDTGELFF
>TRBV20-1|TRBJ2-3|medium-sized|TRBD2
TGCAGTGCCGAGGGACTAGCGGGCTCCACAGATACGCAGTATTTT
CSAEGLAGSTDTQYF
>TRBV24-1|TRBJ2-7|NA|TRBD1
TGTGCCACCAGTGATGACAGGGGGCGAGGCTACGAGCAGTACTTC
CATSDDRGRGYEQYF
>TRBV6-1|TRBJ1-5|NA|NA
TGTGCCAGCAGGAGCATTGTAGGCAATCAGCCCCAGCATTTT
CASRSIVGNQPQHF
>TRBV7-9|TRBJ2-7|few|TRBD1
TGTGCCAGCGCTGACAGGGGGCCCTACGAGCAGTACTTC
CASADRGPYEQYF
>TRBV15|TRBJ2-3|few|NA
TGTGCCACCAGTTTTCTTAGCACAGATACGCAGTATTTT
CATSFLSTDTQYF
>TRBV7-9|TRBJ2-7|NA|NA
TGTGCCAGCAGCTTAGTGGTGACGGCTCCACCTACCGAGCAGTACTTC
CASSLVVTAPPTEQYF
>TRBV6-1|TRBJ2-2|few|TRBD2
TGTGCCAGCCAATCCGGGACTAGCGTGCTGAACACCGGGGAGCTGTTTTTT
CASQSGTSVLNTGELFF
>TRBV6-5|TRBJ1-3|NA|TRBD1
TGTGCCAGCAGTTACCCGAGTCAGGGGGCTGGAAACACCATATATTTT
CASSYPSQGAGNTIYF
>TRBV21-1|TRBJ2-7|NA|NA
TGTGCCAGCAGCAGCGGGTGGGGGGCTAGCGGGGGTTTGCGCCTTCCCCTCTACGAGCAGTACTTC
CASSSGWGASGGLRLPLYEQYF
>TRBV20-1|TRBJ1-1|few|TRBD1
TGCAGTGCTAGATCAGGGACAGGGGGCGACAACACTGAAGCTTTCTTT
CSARSGTGGDNTEAFF
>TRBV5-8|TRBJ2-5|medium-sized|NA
TGTGCCAGCAGCCCAGACTTCCTTAGCAGGGACCAAGAGACCCAGTACTTC
CASSPDFLSRDQETQYF
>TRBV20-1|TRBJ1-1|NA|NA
TGCAGTGCGACGCTTTGGGATCGGGGGGCGGCTGAAGCTTTCTTT
CSATLWDRGAAEAFF
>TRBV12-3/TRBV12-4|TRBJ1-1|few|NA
TGTGCCAGCAGTGCGCAAACCCTGAACACTGAAGCTTTCTTT
CASSAQTLNTEAFF
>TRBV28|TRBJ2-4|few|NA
TGTGCCAGCAGTCCAGTTAAAAACATTCAGTACTTC
CASSPVKNIQYF